A single sample is the source of the 30 T cell receptor beta chains below, sequenced in a study of cytomegalovirus exposure and HLA in healthy donors. 13 Jbeta primers and 60 Vbeta primers were used for the PCR. Measured with immunoSEQ multiplex PCR; TCRdb has only the in-frame clones, and not every one. The data hold 100,000 to 150,000 clones, with 8% to 11% observed a single time. Sequenced input: PBMCs. The receptors come from a woman in her late teens or twenties in good health and CMV-seropositive.

The V and J genes are TRBV2 and TRBJ1-1; 7 positions agree with TRBD1. Germline values: CDR1 SNHLY, CDR2 FYNNEI. V was clipped by 2 bases and J by 6 bases; unmatched bases: 6. The CDR3 is made up of 14 amino acids. The CDR3 region is CASSERDREAEAFF. The CDR3, as DNA: TGTGCCAGCAGTGAAAGAGACAGGGAAGCTGAAGCTTTCTTT.

This clone turned up a few times. The V and J genes are TRBV2 and TRBJ1-1; 12 nucleotides agree with TRBD1. The trim removed 7 bases at V and 4 bases at J, leaving 10 bases unmatched. In germline, CDR1 is SNHLY, CDR2 FYNNEI. This CDR3 contains 16 residues. DNA for the CDR3: TGTGCCAGCACCGGGACAGGGGGCCTAGCGGGCACTGAAGCTTTCTTT. Its translation: CASTGTGGLAGTEAFF.

A few counts support this clone. The chain employs TRBV28 and TRBJ2-7, with D possibly being TRBD1 (6 bases). CDR1 MDHEN and CDR2 SYDVKM come from the germline V gene. This CDR3 has 14 amino acids. The V and J ends lost 4 bases and 2 bases respectively, with 12 bases between them. The CDR3 spells CASSSGHSTYEQYF. CDR3 in DNA: TGTGCCAGCAGTTCGGGACATTCGACCTACGAGCAGTACTTC.

CDR3 loop: CASSLLGRWGNTGELFF. Written as DNA, the CDR3 is TGTGCCAGCAGCCTACTAGGAAGGTGGGGGAACACCGGGGAGCTGTTTTTT. This chain links TRBV5-4 with TRBJ2-2, with a tentative D call TRBD2 (5 bases). The V gene lost 4 bases and the J gene lost 1 base, with 17 bases spanning the gap. There are 17 residues in the CDR3. The germline CDR1 and CDR2 sequences are SGHNT and YYREEE (reference sequence).

The V call is TRBV7-3, the J call TRBJ2-1; no firm D call. This CDR3 contains 13 residues. Germline values: CDR1 SGHTA, CDR2 FQGTGA. Trimming left V 4 bases short and J 10 bases short, with 14 bases between. The CDR3 region has the DNA TGTGCCAGCAGCTCCTCCCCGAATCAGGAGCAGTTCTTC. Its protein product is CASSSSPNQEQFF.

This chain connects TRBV2 to TRBJ1-1; possibly TRBD1 for D (5 bases). The CDR3 consists of 13 residues. Trimming removed 9 bases at V and 4 bases at J, with 15 bases between. CDR1 and CDR2 (germline): SNHLY, FYNNEI. CDR3 amino acids: CARGLQGGTEAFF. CDR3 DNA: TGTGCCAGGGGTCTCCAGGGAGGCACTGAAGCTTTCTTT.

This chain links TRBV2 with TRBJ1-1; 8 bases match TRBD1. Trimming at V came to 6 bases and at J to 1 base, leaving 4 bases not matched to a gene. The CDR3 extends over 14 amino acids. Germline V gene data show CDR1 as SNHLY and CDR2 as FYNNEI. The chain's CDR3 is CASRMTGANTEAFF. Here the CDR3 DNA reads TGTGCCAGCAGGATGACAGGGGCGAACACTGAAGCTTTCTTT.

This clone appeared a few times. This chain links TRBV19 with TRBJ2-7; the D gene is possibly TRBD2 (5 bases). Germline lookup yields CDR1 LNHDA and CDR2 SQIVND (reference sequence). V was trimmed by 10 bases and J by 2 bases, leaving 15 bases between them. There are 13 residues in the CDR3. CDR3 bases: TGTGCCAAAAGGAGGAGCGAGCCCTACGAGCAGTACTTC. This sequence encodes CAKRRSEPYEQYF. Full variable domain (remainder filled in from reference TRBV19 and TRBJ2-7): DGGITQSPKYLFRKEGQNVTLSCEQNLNHDAMYWYRQDPGQGLRLIYYSQIVNDFQKGDIAEGYSVSREKKESFPLTVTSAQKNPTAFYLCAKRRSEPYEQYFGPGTRLTVT.

This clone was seen a few times. The CDR3 spells CSARQIPGYTF. For the CDR3, the DNA is TGCAGTGCTAGACAAATTCCTGGCTACACCTTC. The rearrangement joins TRBV20-1 to TRBJ1-2; D not certain. The CDR3 spans 11 residues. The V gene's germline CDR1 is DFQATT and CDR2 SNEGSKA (reference sequence). V was cut by 2 bases and J by 7 bases, with 8 bases left in between.

The CDR3 region is CASSGTSGDYEQYF. CDR3 DNA: TGCGCCAGCAGCGGGACTAGCGGGGACTACGAGCAGTACTTC. The genes are TRBV5-1 and TRBJ2-7; 13 bases are a match to TRBD2. Unmatched junction bases numbered 1, after V lost 4 bases and J lost 3 bases. Per the germline V gene, CDR1 is SGHRS and CDR2 is YFSETQ. The CDR3 has 14 amino acids.

This clone was seen a handful of times. The rearrangement joins TRBV4-1 to TRBJ1-5; possible D gene TRBD1, 5 bases. The CDR3 extends over 16 amino acids. In germline, CDR1 is MGHRA, CDR2 YSYEKL. V was clipped by 0 bases and J by 5 bases, with 14 bases between them. The CDR3 sequence is CASSQDRPAGHQPQHF. Written as DNA, the CDR3 is TGCGCCAGCAGCCAAGATCGTCCCGCAGGGCATCAGCCCCAGCATTTT.

The gene calls are TRBV7-8 and TRBJ2-7; 8 bases align to TRBD2. With V trimmed by 4 bases and J by 3 bases, 2 bases remained unmatched. There are 13 residues in the CDR3. Per germline, CDR1 SGHVS and CDR2 FQNEAQ. Here the CDR3 DNA reads TGTGCCAGCAGCTCGAGCGGGAGCTACGAGCAGTACTTC. Translated: CASSSSGSYEQYF.

This clone was counted only a few times. This chain links TRBV19 with TRBJ1-1, with D possibly TRBD1 on 6 matching bases. Looked up from germline, CDR1 is LNHDA and CDR2 is SQIVND (reference sequence). The CDR3 is 13 residues long. V was cut by 8 bases and J by 5 bases, with 15 bases left in between. The CDR3, as DNA: TGTGCCAGTTCGCCCCTGACAGGTACTGAAGCTTTCTTT. This gives the protein CASSPLTGTEAFF.

The chain recombines TRBV30 with TRBJ2-1, with D possibly being TRBD1 (7 bases). The V gene's germline CDR1 is GTSNPN and CDR2 SVGIG (reference sequence). V lost 1 base and J 0 bases, leaving 22 bases between the germline ends. The CDR3 totals 19 residues. The CDR3 protein is CAWSGDRTYAGSSYNEQFF. In DNA, the CDR3 is TGTGCCTGGAGTGGGGACAGAACCTACGCGGGGAGCTCCTACAATGAGCAGTTCTTC.

This chain joins TRBV19 and TRBJ2-4; 7 nucleotides agree with TRBD2. The CDR3 is 16 residues long. The germline V gene encodes CDR1 LNHDA and CDR2 SQIVND (reference sequence). The J segment lost 3 bases and the V segment lost 7 bases, leaving 12 bases of the junction unmatched. CDR3 DNA: TGTGCCAGTACATCGGCCGGGGGGTTGGGCAAAAACATTCAGTACTTC. Its protein is CASTSAGGLGKNIQYF.

This clone has more than one count but fewer than ten. V is TRBV9 and J is TRBJ2-3, with 7 nucleotides matching TRBD2. Germline assignment: CDR1 SGDLS and CDR2 YYNGEE. The CDR3 runs 12 residues. J lost 6 bases, V lost 4 bases, and 2 bases had no gene match. The CDR3 loop reads CASSRAGDTQYF. The CDR3 DNA sequence: TGTGCCAGCAGCCGAGCGGGGGATACGCAGTATTTT.

This clone came up a few times. The chain carries TRBV27 and TRBJ1-2, with D possibly matching TRBD1 (6 bases). Germline CDR1 MNHEY, CDR2 SMNVEV (reference sequence). The CDR3 covers 14 residues. V dropped 5 bases and J dropped 8 bases, with 18 bases sitting between them. CDR3 loop: CASSAWAGAGGYTF. The CDR3 DNA reads as TGTGCCAGCAGTGCGTGGGCGGGGGCAGGAGGCTACACCTTC.

The V call is TRBV5-4, the J call TRBJ2-4, with TRBD2 matching over 7 bases. This CDR3 is built from 12 residues. Per germline, CDR1 SGHNT and CDR2 YYREEE (reference sequence). V was pared by 9 bases and J by 8 bases, with 8 bases of the junction left unmatched. The CDR3 nucleotides read TGTGCCATGGGGAGGGTGTCGGACATTCAGTACTTC. Protein sequence: CAMGRVSDIQYF.

The sample holds a few counts of this clone. The rearrangement joins TRBV5-1 to TRBJ2-2, with D maybe TRBD2 (5 bases). The germline V gene has CDR1 SGHRS and CDR2 YFSETQ. This CDR3 is built from 12 residues. The V end was cut by 4 bases, the J end by 7 bases, with 8 bases between. The CDR3 DNA follows: TGCGCCAGCAGCCGGGGAAACGGGGAGCTGTTTTTT. As protein: CASSRGNGELFF.

This clone was counted only a few times. V is TRBV6-5 and J is TRBJ2-3; 7 bases agree with TRBD1. This CDR3 is built from 13 residues. Germline V gives CDR1 MNHEY, CDR2 SVGAGI. V gave up 0 bases and J gave up 8 bases; unmatched junction bases: 2. The CDR3 reads CASSYSQGSTQYF. CDR3 coding DNA: TGTGCCAGCAGTTACTCACAGGGGAGTACGCAGTATTTT.

This clone was seen a few times. The chain combines TRBV6-1 with TRBJ2-7; perhaps TRBD2 as D (6 bases). The ends were cut back, 1 base at V and 5 bases at J, with 12 bases in the middle. The CDR3 spans 14 residues. In germline, CDR1 is MNHNS, CDR2 SASEGT. Here the CDR3 DNA reads TGTGCCAGCAGTGAAGATGGGACTGCAAACGAGCAGTACTTC. This encodes CASSEDGTANEQYF.

This clone has a handful of counts. The rearrangement links TRBV10-3 to TRBJ1-2; TRBD1 matches 9 bases. Germline CDR1 and CDR2: ENHRY and SYGVKD. With 5 bases clipped from V and 5 bases from J, the junction kept 9 bases outside the gene matches. The CDR3 loop spans 15 amino acids. The CDR3 spells CAISSDGQGLYGYTF. In nucleotides, the CDR3 is TGTGCCATCAGTTCAGATGGACAGGGGCTTTATGGCTACACCTTC.

This clone has only a few counts. The chain joins TRBV30 to TRBJ1-4; 7 nucleotides line up with TRBD1. The CDR3 is 13 amino acids. With V trimmed by 7 bases and J by 7 bases, 9 bases remained unmatched. CDR1 is GTSNPN and CDR2 is SVGIG in the germline V gene (reference sequence). The CDR3 DNA reads TGTGCCTTCAACAGGGGCCGGGGTGAAAAACTGTTTTTT. It translates to CAFNRGRGEKLFF.

This clone was detected only a few times. J is TRBJ1-5 and V is TRBV5-1; 10 positions agree with TRBD1. Per the germline V gene, CDR1 is SGHRS and CDR2 is YFSETQ. This CDR3 contains 16 residues. With 2 bases clipped from V and 4 bases from J, the junction kept 6 bases outside the gene matches. The CDR3 protein is CASSLGTGVLNQPQHF. The CDR3 DNA reads TGCGCCAGCAGCTTAGGGACAGGGGTCCTTAATCAGCCCCAGCATTTT.

This chain links TRBV5-4 with TRBJ2-1, with 12 bases aligning to TRBD2. V lost 4 bases and J lost 4; bases outside the gene matches: 6. CDR1 SGHNT and CDR2 YYREEE come from the germline V gene (reference sequence). The CDR3 runs to 16 residues. CDR3 bases: TGTGCCAGCAGCCCCGGTGGACTAGCGGGGTACAATGAGCAGTTCTTC. Its translation: CASSPGGLAGYNEQFF.

The rearrangement uses TRBV18 and TRBJ2-3; tentative D call: TRBD1 (5 bases). Germline loops: CDR1 KGHSH, CDR2 LQKENI. Between the trimmed V and J ends, which lost 2 bases and 3 bases, there was a span of 12 bases. This CDR3 is 15 amino acids long. The chain's CDR3 is CASSPKQTVTDTQYF. CDR3 nucleotide sequence: TGTGCCAGCTCACCAAAACAGACAGTGACAGATACGCAGTATTTT.

The rearrangement joins TRBV27 to TRBJ1-2; 9 nucleotides match TRBD1. The CDR3 covers 15 residues. In germline, CDR1 is MNHEY, CDR2 SMNVEV (reference sequence). Trimming took 5 bases from V and 2 from J; bases not matched to a gene: 6. The CDR3 spells CASSVDGTGNYGYTF. As DNA, the CDR3 is TGTGCCAGCAGTGTCGACGGGACAGGGAACTATGGCTACACCTTC.

The chain has TRBV25-1 and TRBJ1-4; D is perhaps TRBD1 (5 bases). The CDR3 totals 14 residues. Germline V gene sequence: CDR1 MGHDK, CDR2 SYGVNS. V was trimmed by 5 bases and J by 5 bases, leaving 12 bases between them. The CDR3, as DNA: TGTGCCAGCAGTAGGGGCAGTCTAAATGAAAAACTGTTTTTT. It codes for CASSRGSLNEKLFF.

This clone has more than one count but fewer than ten. The CDR3 sequence is CASSPQQINSGNTIYF. In DNA form, the CDR3 reads TGTGCCAGCAGCCCTCAACAGATCAACTCTGGAAACACCATATATTTT. This sequence joins TRBV7-2 and TRBJ1-3; D uncertain. Germline lookup yields CDR1 SGHTA and CDR2 FQGNSA. V shed 5 bases and J shed 0 bases, with 14 bases lying between them. The CDR3 loop spans 16 amino acids.

In its sample, this clone was seen a few times. The chain employs TRBV7-2 and TRBJ1-4; the match to TRBD1 covers 9 bases. Germline trimming cut 5 bases from V and 7 bases from J; bases unmatched to any gene: 2. This CDR3 contains 13 residues. Germline CDR1 SGHTA, CDR2 FQGNSA. The CDR3 loop reads CASSGQGPEKLFF. The CDR3 DNA sequence: TGTGCCAGCAGCGGACAGGGGCCTGAAAAACTGTTTTTT.